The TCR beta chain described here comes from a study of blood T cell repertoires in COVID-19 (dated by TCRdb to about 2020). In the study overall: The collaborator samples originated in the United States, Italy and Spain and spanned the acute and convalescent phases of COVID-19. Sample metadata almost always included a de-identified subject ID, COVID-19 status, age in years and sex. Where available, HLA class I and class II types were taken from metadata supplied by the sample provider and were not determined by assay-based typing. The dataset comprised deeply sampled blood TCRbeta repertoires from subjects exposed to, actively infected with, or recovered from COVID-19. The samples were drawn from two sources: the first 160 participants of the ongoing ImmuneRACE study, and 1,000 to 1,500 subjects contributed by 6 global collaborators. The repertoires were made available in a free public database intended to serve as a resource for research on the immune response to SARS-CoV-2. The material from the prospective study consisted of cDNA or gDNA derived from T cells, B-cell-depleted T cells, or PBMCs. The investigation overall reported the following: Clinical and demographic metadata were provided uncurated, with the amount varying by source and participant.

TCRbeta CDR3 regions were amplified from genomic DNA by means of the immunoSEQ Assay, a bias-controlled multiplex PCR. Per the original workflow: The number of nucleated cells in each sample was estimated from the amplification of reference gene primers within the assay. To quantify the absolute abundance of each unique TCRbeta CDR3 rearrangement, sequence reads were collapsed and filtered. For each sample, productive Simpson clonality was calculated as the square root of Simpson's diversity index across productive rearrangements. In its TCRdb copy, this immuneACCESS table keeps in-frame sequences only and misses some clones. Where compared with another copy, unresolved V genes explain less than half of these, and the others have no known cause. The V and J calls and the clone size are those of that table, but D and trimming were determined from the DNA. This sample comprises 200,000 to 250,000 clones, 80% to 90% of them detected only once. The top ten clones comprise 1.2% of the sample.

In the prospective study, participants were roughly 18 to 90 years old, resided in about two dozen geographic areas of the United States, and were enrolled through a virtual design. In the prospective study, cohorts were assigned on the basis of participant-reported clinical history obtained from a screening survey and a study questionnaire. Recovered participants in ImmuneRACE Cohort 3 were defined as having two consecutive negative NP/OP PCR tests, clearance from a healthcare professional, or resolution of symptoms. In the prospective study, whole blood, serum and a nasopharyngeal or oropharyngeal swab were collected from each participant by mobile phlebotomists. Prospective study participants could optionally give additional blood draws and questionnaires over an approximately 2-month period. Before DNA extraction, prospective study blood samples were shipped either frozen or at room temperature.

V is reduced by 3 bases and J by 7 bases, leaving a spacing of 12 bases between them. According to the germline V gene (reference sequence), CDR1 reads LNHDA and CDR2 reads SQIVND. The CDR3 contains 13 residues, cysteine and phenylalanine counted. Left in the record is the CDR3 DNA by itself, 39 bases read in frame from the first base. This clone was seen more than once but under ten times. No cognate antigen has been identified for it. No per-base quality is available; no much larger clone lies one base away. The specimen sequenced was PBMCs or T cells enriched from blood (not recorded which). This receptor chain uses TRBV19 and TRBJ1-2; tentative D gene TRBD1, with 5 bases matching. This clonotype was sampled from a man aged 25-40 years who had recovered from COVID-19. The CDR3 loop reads CASSIQGVGGYTF. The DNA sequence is TGTGCCAGTAGTATCCAGGGCGTAGGTGGCTACACCTTC.